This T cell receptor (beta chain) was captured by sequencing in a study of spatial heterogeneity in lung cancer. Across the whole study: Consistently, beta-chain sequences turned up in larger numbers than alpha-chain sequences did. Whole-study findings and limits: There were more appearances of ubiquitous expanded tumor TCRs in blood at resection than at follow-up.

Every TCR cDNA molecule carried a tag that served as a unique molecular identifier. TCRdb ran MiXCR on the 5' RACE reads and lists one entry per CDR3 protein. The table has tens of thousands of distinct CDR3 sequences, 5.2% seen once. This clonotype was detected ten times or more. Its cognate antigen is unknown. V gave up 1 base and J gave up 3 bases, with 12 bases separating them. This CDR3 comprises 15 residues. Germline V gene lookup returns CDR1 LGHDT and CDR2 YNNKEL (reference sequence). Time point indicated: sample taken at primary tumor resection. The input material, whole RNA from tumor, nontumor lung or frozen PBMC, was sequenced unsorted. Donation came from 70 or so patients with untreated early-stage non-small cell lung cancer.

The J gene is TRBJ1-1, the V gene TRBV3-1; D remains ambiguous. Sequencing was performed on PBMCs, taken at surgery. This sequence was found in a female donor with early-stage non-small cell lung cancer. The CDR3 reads CASSQGSRSDTEAFF. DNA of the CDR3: TGTGCCAGCAGCCAAGGCTCAAGGTCCGACACTGAAGCTTTCTTT.